The rows below give T cell receptor beta chains drawn from one sample of a study of T cell clonotyping in hematopoietic cell transplantation. Using immunoSEQ multiplex PCR, the repertoire was profiled, and TCRdb retains in-frame clones only, with some absent. The data contain some 30,000 clones, approximately 94% of them seen just once; the ten biggest clones take up approximately 1.5%. The sequenced sample consisted of peripheral blood mononuclear cells. These receptors originate from a man aged 50-60 years in good health. Some clones in this sample may be carry-over from other donors' samples. Each CDR3 is given with its conserved first and last residue. Only part of the rows carry a size: once, few, many, or a class if the clone is expanded.

size: NA; V: TRBV19; J: TRBJ1-5; CDR3: CASSYRGKSNQPQHF
size: once; V: TRBV5-6; J: TRBJ1-6; CDR3: CASGPLTGGNSPLHF
size: NA; V: TRBV28; J: TRBJ1-6; CDR3: CASRTGNNSPLHF
size: NA; V: TRBV7-2; J: TRBJ2-3; CDR3: CASSRGYTDTQYF
size: NA; V: TRBV5-6; J: TRBJ1-2; CDR3: CASSRPGRRLTNYGYTF
size: NA; V: TRBV30; J: TRBJ1-5; CDR3: CAWGSTGNQPQHF
size: NA; V: TRBV25-1; J: TRBJ2-5; CDR3: CASSEGQGPQETQYF
size: NA; V: TRBV9; J: TRBJ1-4; CDR3: CASSGLDNEKLFF
size: NA; V: TRBV4-3; J: TRBJ2-3; CDR3: CASSQDIPGQGTDTQYF
size: NA; V: TRBV4-3; J: TRBJ2-7; CDR3: CASSQGRTSGDQTPYEQYF
size: NA; V: TRBV11-2; J: TRBJ2-7; CDR3: CASSFLPPRGSYEQYF
size: NA; V: TRBV7-2; J: TRBJ2-1; CDR3: CASSQRLAGGPEQFF
size: NA; V: TRBV6-1; J: TRBJ2-3; CDR3: CASRPWGGSTDTQYF
size: NA; V: TRBV7-2; J: TRBJ1-1; CDR3: CASSFPPSSKAFF
size: NA; V: TRBV7-2; J: TRBJ1-3; CDR3: CASSLGQALSGNTIYF
size: NA; V: TRBV9; J: TRBJ1-5; CDR3: CASSATGNNQPQHF
size: NA; V: TRBV5-1; J: TRBJ2-7; CDR3: CASSYPTGGAEYEQYF
size: once; V: TRBV19; J: TRBJ2-7; CDR3: CASGTGGIYEQYF
size: NA; V: TRBV4-1; J: TRBJ2-7; CDR3: CASSPGGRSSYEQYF
size: NA; V: TRBV23-1; J: TRBJ1-5; CDR3: CASSSDGRNQPQHF
size: NA; V: TRBV7-9; J: TRBJ1-1; CDR3: CASSPGRVSTEAFF
size: NA; V: TRBV14; J: TRBJ2-5; CDR3: CASSHNRQGLETQYF
size: NA; V: TRBV5-8; J: TRBJ1-1; CDR3: CASSLGPNTEAFF
size: NA; V: TRBV30; J: TRBJ1-5; CDR3: CAWSVGASSNQPQHF
size: NA; V: TRBV27; J: TRBJ1-2; CDR3: CASSLTGNYGYTF
size: NA; V: TRBV7-2; J: TRBJ1-2; CDR3: CASSLLQGNGYTF
size: NA; V: TRBV28; J: TRBJ2-3; CDR3: CASSPRTHPTDTQYF
size: NA; V: TRBV30; J: TRBJ1-6; CDR3: CAWKGTSLNSPLHF
size: NA; V: TRBV14; J: TRBJ2-1; CDR3: CASSPGTRIREQFF
size: NA; V: TRBV14; J: TRBJ1-1; CDR3: CASSQVGTENTEAFF
size: NA; V: TRBV10-3; J: TRBJ1-5; CDR3: CAIRPGDGQPQHF
size: NA; V: TRBV5-1; J: TRBJ1-6; CDR3: CASSSGGGQGHSPLHF
size: NA; V: TRBV13; J: TRBJ2-6; CDR3: CASSLGPQGEDGANVLTF
size: NA; V: TRBV28; J: TRBJ2-7; CDR3: CATRGGTGTYYEQYF
size: NA; V: TRBV4-3; J: TRBJ2-5; CDR3: CASSQERGGQETQYF
size: NA; V: TRBV29-1; J: TRBJ2-7; CDR3: CSVEDPRGYEQYF
size: NA; V: TRBV4-3; J: TRBJ2-2; CDR3: CASSHQVVRRDTGELFF
size: NA; V: TRBV6-5; J: TRBJ1-5; CDR3: CASSYSSAGNQPQHF
size: NA; V: TRBV14; J: TRBJ2-2; CDR3: CASSQDRTRELFF
size: NA; V: TRBV28; J: TRBJ1-1; CDR3: CASSSGQEVAEAFF
size: NA; V: TRBV7-7; J: TRBJ2-2; CDR3: CASRTAGHTGELFF
size: NA; V: TRBV5-6; J: TRBJ2-7; CDR3: CASSTGLAGEQYF
size: NA; V: TRBV7-8; J: TRBJ1-1; CDR3: CASSSQVNTEAFF
size: NA; V: TRBV5-4; J: TRBJ2-2; CDR3: CASRTGGTGRNTGELFF
size: once; V: TRBV5-1; J: TRBJ2-5; CDR3: CASSLDPVRQETQYF
size: once; V: TRBV7-2; J: TRBJ1-1; CDR3: CASSSRMGTEAFF
size: NA; V: TRBV9; J: TRBJ1-1; CDR3: CASSAPRGTQPNWNTEAFF
size: NA; V: TRBV6-6; J: TRBJ1-6; CDR3: CASSLSGDRAGSPLHF
size: NA; V: TRBV28; J: TRBJ2-2; CDR3: CASRTNRQGYNTGELFF
size: NA; V: TRBV5-1; J: TRBJ2-7; CDR3: CASSSVPYEQYF
size: NA; V: TRBV6-5; J: TRBJ1-3; CDR3: CASRSSRGSGNTIYF
size: NA; V: TRBV9; J: TRBJ2-2; CDR3: CASSPDFANTGELFF
size: NA; V: TRBV14; J: TRBJ1-1; CDR3: CASSPLGTEAFF